This T cell receptor beta chain derives from a study of blood T cell repertoires in COVID-19. Study overall: COVID-19 samples, acute and convalescent, were from the United States, Italy and Spain. The analysed material was cDNA or gDNA that came from T cells, B-cell-depleted T cells, or PBMCs.

CDR1 and CDR2 from the germline V gene are SGDLS and YYNGEE. V lost 4 bases and J lost 1, with 12 bases in between. The CDR3 runs 14 residues. Original processing methods: Reference gene primer amplification gave estimated nucleated cell counts. TCRdb's table, derived via immunoSEQ multiplex PCR, lists solely in-frame clones and lacks some. D and trimming come from the DNA, and the V and J calls and clone size come from that table. The table includes about 350,000 clones, 70% to 90% detected once. During active infection, Seattle patients enrolled and were then monitored through disease. The material sequenced was peripheral blood. The chain carries TRBV9 and TRBJ2-7; tentatively, D is TRBD2 (5 bases). This TCR was sampled from a woman in her sixties with COVID-19, enrolled during active disease. The CDR3: CASSTQSGSYEQYF. The CDR3 bases are TGTGCCAGCAGCACCCAGAGCGGATCCTACGAGCAGTACTTC.